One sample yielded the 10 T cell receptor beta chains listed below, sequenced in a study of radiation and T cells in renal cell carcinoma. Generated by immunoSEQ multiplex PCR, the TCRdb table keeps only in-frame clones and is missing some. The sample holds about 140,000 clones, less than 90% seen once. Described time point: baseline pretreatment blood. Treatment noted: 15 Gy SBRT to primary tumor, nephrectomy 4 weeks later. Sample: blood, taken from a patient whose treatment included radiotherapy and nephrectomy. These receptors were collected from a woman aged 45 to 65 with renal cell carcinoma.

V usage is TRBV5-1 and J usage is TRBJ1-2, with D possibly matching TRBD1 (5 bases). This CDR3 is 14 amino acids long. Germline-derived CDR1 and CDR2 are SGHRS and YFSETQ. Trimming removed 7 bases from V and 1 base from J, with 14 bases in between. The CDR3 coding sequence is TGCGCCAGCCGCTCGGGGACGGGTAACTATGGCTACACCTTC. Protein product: CASRSGTGNYGYTF.

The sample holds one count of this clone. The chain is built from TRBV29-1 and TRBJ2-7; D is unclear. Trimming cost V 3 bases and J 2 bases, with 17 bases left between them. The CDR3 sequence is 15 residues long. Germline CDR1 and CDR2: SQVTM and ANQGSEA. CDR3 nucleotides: TGCAGCGTTGAGCTACGGGCCCACCTTACCTACGAGCAGTACTTC. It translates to CSVELRAHLTYEQYF.

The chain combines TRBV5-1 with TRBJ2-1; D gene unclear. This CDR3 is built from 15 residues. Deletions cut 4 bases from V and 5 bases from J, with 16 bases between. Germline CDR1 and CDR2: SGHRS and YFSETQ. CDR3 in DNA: TGCGCCAGCAGCATGCCCGAGACAAACGACAATGAGCAGTTCTTC. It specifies CASSMPETNDNEQFF.

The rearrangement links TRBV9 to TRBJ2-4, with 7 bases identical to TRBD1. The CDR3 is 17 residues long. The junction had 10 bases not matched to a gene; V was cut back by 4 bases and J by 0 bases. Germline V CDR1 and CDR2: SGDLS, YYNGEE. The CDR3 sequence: CASSPRTGDLAKNIQYF. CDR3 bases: TGTGCCAGCAGCCCCCGGACAGGAGACCTAGCCAAAAACATTCAGTACTTC.

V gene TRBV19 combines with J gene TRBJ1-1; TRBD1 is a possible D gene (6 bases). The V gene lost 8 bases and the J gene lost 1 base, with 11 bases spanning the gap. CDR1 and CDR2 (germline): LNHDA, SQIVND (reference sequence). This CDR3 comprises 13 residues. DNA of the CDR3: TGTGCCAGTGCCGGGACAAGGAACACTGAAGCTTTCTTT. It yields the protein CASAGTRNTEAFF.

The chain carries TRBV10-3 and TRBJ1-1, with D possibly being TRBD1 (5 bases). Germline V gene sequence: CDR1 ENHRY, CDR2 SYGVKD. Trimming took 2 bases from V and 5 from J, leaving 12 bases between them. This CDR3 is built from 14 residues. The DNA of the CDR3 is TGTGCCATCAGTGAGCTGGGGGGGAGAACTGAAGCTTTCTTT. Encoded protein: CAISELGGRTEAFF.

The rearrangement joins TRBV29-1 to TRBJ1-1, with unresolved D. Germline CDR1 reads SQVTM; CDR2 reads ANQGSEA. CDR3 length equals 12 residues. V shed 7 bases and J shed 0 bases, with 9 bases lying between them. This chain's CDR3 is CSAQLMNTEAFF. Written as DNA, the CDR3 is TGCAGCGCCCAGCTTATGAACACTGAAGCTTTCTTT.

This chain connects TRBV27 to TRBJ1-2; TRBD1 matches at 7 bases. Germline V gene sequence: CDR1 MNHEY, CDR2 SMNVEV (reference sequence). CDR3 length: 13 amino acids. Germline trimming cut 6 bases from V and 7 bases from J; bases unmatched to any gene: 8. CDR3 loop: CASSPGTEGGYTF. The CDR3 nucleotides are TGTGCCAGCAGCCCCGGGACAGAGGGTGGCTACACCTTC.

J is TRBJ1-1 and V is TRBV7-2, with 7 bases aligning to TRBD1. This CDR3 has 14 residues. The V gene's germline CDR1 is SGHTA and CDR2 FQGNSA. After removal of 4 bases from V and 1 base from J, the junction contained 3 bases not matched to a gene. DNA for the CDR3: TGTGCCAGCAGCTCCTGGACAGGGAACACTGAAGCTTTCTTT. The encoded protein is CASSSWTGNTEAFF. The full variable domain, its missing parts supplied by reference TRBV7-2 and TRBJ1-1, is GAGVSQSPSNKVTEKGKDVELRCDPISGHTALYWYRQSLGQGLEFLIYFQGNSAPDKSGLPSDRFSAERTGGSVSTLTIQRTQQEDSAVYLCASSSWTGNTEAFFGQGTRLTVV.

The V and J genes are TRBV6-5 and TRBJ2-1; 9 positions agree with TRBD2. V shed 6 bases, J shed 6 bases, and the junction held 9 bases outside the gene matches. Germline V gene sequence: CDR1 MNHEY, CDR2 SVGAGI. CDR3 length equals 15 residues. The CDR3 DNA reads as TGTGCCAGCAGGGGACTAGCAGAATCAGTCAATGAGCAGTTCTTC. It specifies CASRGLAESVNEQFF.